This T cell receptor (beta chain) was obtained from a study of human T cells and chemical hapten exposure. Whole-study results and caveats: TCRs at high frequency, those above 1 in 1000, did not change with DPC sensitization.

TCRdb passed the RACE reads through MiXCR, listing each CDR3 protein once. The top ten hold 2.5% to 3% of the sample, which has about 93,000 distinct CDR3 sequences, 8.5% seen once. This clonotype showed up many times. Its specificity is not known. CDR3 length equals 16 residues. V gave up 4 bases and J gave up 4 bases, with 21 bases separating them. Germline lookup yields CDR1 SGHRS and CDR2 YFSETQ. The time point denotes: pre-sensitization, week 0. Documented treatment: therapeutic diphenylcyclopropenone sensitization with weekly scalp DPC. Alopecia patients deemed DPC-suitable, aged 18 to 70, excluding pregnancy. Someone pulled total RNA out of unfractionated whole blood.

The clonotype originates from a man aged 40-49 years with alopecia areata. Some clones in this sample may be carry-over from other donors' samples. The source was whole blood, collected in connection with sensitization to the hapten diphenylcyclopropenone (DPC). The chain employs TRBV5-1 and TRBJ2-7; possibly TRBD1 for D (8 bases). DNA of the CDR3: TGCGCCAGCAGCGAACCGTCACAGGGGGGGGCGTACGAGCAGTACTTC. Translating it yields CASSEPSQGGAYEQYF. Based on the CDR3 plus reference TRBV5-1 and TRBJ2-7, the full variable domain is KAGVTQTPRYLIKTRGQQVTLSCSPISGHRSVSWYQQTPGQGLQFLFEYFSETQRNKGNFPGRFSGRQFSNSRSEMNVSTLELGDSALYLCASSEPSQGGAYEQYFGPGTRLTVT.